Listed below are T cell receptor beta chains from one sample, sequenced in a study of shared T cell receptors in the human thymus. TCRdb's copy holds only in-frame clones and misses some; the assay was immunoSEQ multiplex PCR. The sample contains over 650,000 clones, 87% of which appear only once. Another study also made use of these data, one on human thymus T cells.

The specimen was thymocytes. These receptors were obtained from a boy in the first two years of life with a congenital heart defect. Both conserved end residues are part of each CDR3. Fields, in order: D gene, clone size, V gene, J gene, CDR3 DNA, CDR3 protein. A D gene is named only where the DNA matches it firmly. Where a row states a size, it is once, few, many or the class of an expanded clone; other rows omit it.

>TRBD2|few|TRBV25-1|TRBJ2-5
TGTGCCAGCAGGGCGGGGGGGCAAGAGACCCAGTACTTC
CASRAGGQETQYF
>-|-|TRBV27|TRBJ2-7
TGTGCCAGCAGTTTATCCCGACACAGCTCCTACGAGCAGTACTTC
CASSLSRHSSYEQYF
>-|few|TRBV5-4|TRBJ2-3
TGTGCCAGCAGCTTTACCGGGACAGATACGCAGTATTTT
CASSFTGTDTQYF
>TRBD2|-|TRBV28|TRBJ2-7
TGTGCCAGCAGTGGCATAGCGGGGGATATTAGATACGAGCAGTACTTC
CASSGIAGDIRYEQYF
>-|few|TRBV6-1|TRBJ2-7
TGTGCCAGCAGTGTCCTCGCCCGGGTAGCCTACGAGCAGTACTTC
CASSVLARVAYEQYF
>TRBD1|few|TRBV6-1|TRBJ1-2
TGTGCCAGCAGTAACAGGGGGCTGCCCTATGGCTACACCTTC
CASSNRGLPYGYTF
>-|-|TRBV12-5|TRBJ2-1
TGTGCTAGTGGTTGTGGGGGCCCCCTAAACCATGAGCAGTTCTTC
CASGCGGPLNHEQFF
>TRBD1|-|TRBV19|TRBJ1-1
TGTGCCAGTAGTATAAGTTGGGCAGGGGGCACTGAAGCTTTCTTT
CASSISWAGGTEAFF
>TRBD2|-|TRBV25-1|TRBJ2-2
TGTGCCAGCAGTGGGGGCCAAGGGCTAGCGGCCGCCGGGGAGCTGTTTTTT
CASSGGQGLAAAGELFF
>-|-|TRBV7-9|TRBJ1-1
TGTGCCAGCAGCTTAAAGATTAGTGGCGGTTGCGTCACTGAAGCTTTCTTT
CASSLKISGGCVTEAFF
>-|-|TRBV14|TRBJ1-1
TGTGCCAGCAGAGAATCGGGGACTGAAGCTTTCTTT
CASRESGTEAFF
>TRBD1|-|TRBV28|TRBJ1-1
TGTGCCAGCACTCCCGGGACAGGGGTGAACACTGAAGCTTTCTTT
CASTPGTGVNTEAFF
>-|-|TRBV18|TRBJ1-5
TGTGCCAGCTCATTAGACAACTATCAGCCCCAGCATTTT
CASSLDNYQPQHF
>TRBD2|-|TRBV27|TRBJ2-5
TGTGCCAGCAGAACCGGGACTAGTGGGGAGACCCAGTACTTC
CASRTGTSGETQYF
>TRBD2|-|TRBV9|TRBJ2-7
TGTGCCAGCAGCGTAGAAAGCGGCGGGAGCTCCTACGAGCAGTACTTC
CASSVESGGSSYEQYF
>TRBD2|-|TRBV6-1|TRBJ2-1
TGTGCCAGTGACCACGGGACTAGCGGCGACAATGAGCAGTTCTTC
CASDHGTSGDNEQFF
>TRBD1|-|TRBV18|TRBJ2-2
TGTGCCAGCTCACCCCGGGACAGGGTCGGCGGGGAGCTGTTTTTT
CASSPRDRVGGELFF
>-|-|TRBV5-6|TRBJ2-7
TGTGCCAGCAGCTTGTCATCAGACTCCTACGAGCAGTACTTC
CASSLSSDSYEQYF
>TRBD2|-|TRBV6-6|TRBJ2-5
TGTGCCAGCAGTTGGACTAGCGGACAAGAGACCCAGTACTTC
CASSWTSGQETQYF
>TRBD1|-|TRBV5-1|TRBJ2-3
TGCGCCAGCAGCGGGGACCGGGACAGGGACACAGATACGCAGTATTTT
CASSGDRDRDTDTQYF
>TRBD1|-|TRBV4-3|TRBJ1-2
TGCGCCAGCAGCCACAGGACAGGAGAAAACTATGGCTACACCTTC
CASSHRTGENYGYTF
>TRBD1|-|TRBV10-3|TRBJ1-1
TGTGCCATCAGTGAATTACGAACAGGGGGCCGGAGCACTGAAGCTTTCTTT
CAISELRTGGRSTEAFF
>TRBD1|-|TRBV19|TRBJ2-5
TGTGCCAGTAGGGGACAGGGAGTAAGTGAGACCCAGTACTTC
CASRGQGVSETQYF
>-|-|TRBV2|TRBJ2-2
TGTGCCAGCAGCGGACAGACGGACACCGGGGAGCTGTTTTTT
CASSGQTDTGELFF
>TRBD1|-|TRBV27|TRBJ2-5
TGTGCCAGCAGTTTAAGTGATACAGGGGCCCAAGAGACCCAGTACTTC
CASSLSDTGAQETQYF
>-|once|TRBV29-1|TRBJ2-7
TGCAGCGCCTCCCCTTCCGGGACAAACCCCTACGAGCAGTACTTC
CSASPSGTNPYEQYF
>-|-|TRBV6-1|TRBJ2-2
TGTGCCAGCAGACCAGGCAGGGGGAACACCGGGGAGCTGTTTTTT
CASRPGRGNTGELFF
>-|-|TRBV27|TRBJ2-1
TGTGCCAGCAGTCGCAGGGGCAGGGGGCTAGCGGGACACCACTCCTACAATGAGCAGTTCTTC
CASSRRGRGLAGHHSYNEQFF
>-|-|TRBV28|TRBJ1-3
TGTGCCAGCAGCACAGGGTGGCCTGGAAACACCATATATTTT
CASSTGWPGNTIYF
>-|once|TRBV4-1|TRBJ1-4
TGCGCCAGCAGCCAGGGGCCTGTGTCGGGGAGGGGAATGAGGAAACTGTTTTTT
CASSQGPVSGRGMRKLFF
>-|-|TRBV27|TRBJ1-4
TGTGCCAGCGCAAAAGGGGGTGTAAGAACTAATGAAAAACTGTTTTTT
CASAKGGVRTNEKLFF
>-|-|TRBV2|TRBJ2-1
TGTGCCAGCGCAGGAGGTGTTCCCCATCATGAGCAGTTCTTC
CASAGGVPHHEQFF
>TRBD1|-|TRBV29-1|TRBJ1-2
TGCAGCGCCACAGACCCTCCAAGTGACAGGGAGTATGGCTACACCTTC
CSATDPPSDREYGYTF
>-|-|TRBV14|TRBJ1-4
TGTGCCAGCAGCCAAGACAGGCAAATTAATGAAAAACTGTTTTTT
CASSQDRQINEKLFF
>-|-|TRBV7-2|TRBJ1-1
TGTGCCAGCAGCTCCCAGGGTTTTTTCACTGAAGCTTTCTTT
CASSSQGFFTEAFF
>TRBD2|-|TRBV5-1|TRBJ2-7
TGCGCCAGCAGCGTCGGTTCCGGGACTAGCGGAACCTACGAGCAGTACTTC
CASSVGSGTSGTYEQYF
>-|-|TRBV30|TRBJ1-3
TGTGCCTGGAGTGGTAGCTCTGGAAACACCATATATTTT
CAWSGSSGNTIYF
>TRBD1|once|TRBV18|TRBJ1-3
TGTGCCAGCTCACCGCGGACAGGGATCTCTGGAAACACCATATATTTT
CASSPRTGISGNTIYF
>-|-|TRBV4-3|TRBJ2-5
TGCGCCAGCAGCCAAGTGGAATGGAGGGGTTTGGCCCAAGAGACCCAGTACTTC
CASSQVEWRGLAQETQYF
>-|once|TRBV4-3|TRBJ1-2
TGCGCCAGCAGCCCCCAGAAACAGGAATCTAACTATGGCTACACCTTC
CASSPQKQESNYGYTF
>TRBD2|-|TRBV2|TRBJ2-5
TGTGCCAGCAGTCCAGACTCCGGGGGGGAGACCCAGTACTTC
CASSPDSGGETQYF
>-|-|TRBV5-4|TRBJ1-1
TGTGCCAGCAGCTTGTACGCAGGGTTGAACACTGAAGCTTTCTTT
CASSLYAGLNTEAFF
>TRBD2|-|TRBV29-1|TRBJ2-3
TGCAGCTCTTACCCCTTTAGGAGACTAGCGGGAGAGACAGATACGCAGTATTTT
CSSYPFRRLAGETDTQYF
>TRBD2|-|TRBV27|TRBJ2-1
TGTGCCAGCACGGATAGCGGGCGGGGGACCTACAATGAGCAGTTCTTC
CASTDSGRGTYNEQFF
>TRBD2|-|TRBV30|TRBJ2-7
TGTGCCTGGAGTGTACTTGGGCAGGGGGGACTAGCGGACTTTTACGAGCAGTACTTC
CAWSVLGQGGLADFYEQYF
>TRBD1|once|TRBV27|TRBJ2-3
TGTGCCAGCAGCCTAGTCCTCGACAGGGATAGCACAGATACGCAGTATTTT
CASSLVLDRDSTDTQYF
>TRBD1|-|TRBV27|TRBJ2-7
TGTGCCAGCAGTTTGGAGACAGGGGCCTACGAGCAGTACTTC
CASSLETGAYEQYF
>TRBD1|-|TRBV5-4|TRBJ1-1
TGTGCCAGCAGACCGAAGTTAACCGGGACAGGGGACATGAACACTGAAGCTTTCTTT
CASRPKLTGTGDMNTEAFF
>TRBD2|-|TRBV29-1|TRBJ2-7
TGCAGCGTTGAAGTGACTAGCGGGTCTCGCGAGCAGTACTTC
CSVEVTSGSREQYF
>TRBD1|-|TRBV27|TRBJ2-7
TGTGCCAGCAGTTCCGCGACAGGGGGCCTTACCTACGAGCAGTACTTC
CASSSATGGLTYEQYF
>TRBD1|once|TRBV27|TRBJ2-1
TGTGCCAGCAGTCAGACAGGGATCTCCTACAATGAGCAGTTCTTC
CASSQTGISYNEQFF
>TRBD1|-|TRBV4-1|TRBJ1-2
TGCGCCAGCAGCCCGAGGACAGGGGGCGCTTACGGCTACACCTTC
CASSPRTGGAYGYTF
>TRBD1|-|TRBV25-1|TRBJ1-2
TGTGCCAGCAGTGGCCGGGACAGGGGCTATGGCTACACCTTC
CASSGRDRGYGYTF
>-|-|TRBV28|TRBJ2-5
TGTGCCAGCAGGGGCGCGGGGTACCAAGAGACCCAGTACTTC
CASRGAGYQETQYF
>TRBD1|-|TRBV6-5|TRBJ1-1
TGTGCCAGCAGTCTGCATGACAGGGAGAACACTGAAGCTTTCTTT
CASSLHDRENTEAFF